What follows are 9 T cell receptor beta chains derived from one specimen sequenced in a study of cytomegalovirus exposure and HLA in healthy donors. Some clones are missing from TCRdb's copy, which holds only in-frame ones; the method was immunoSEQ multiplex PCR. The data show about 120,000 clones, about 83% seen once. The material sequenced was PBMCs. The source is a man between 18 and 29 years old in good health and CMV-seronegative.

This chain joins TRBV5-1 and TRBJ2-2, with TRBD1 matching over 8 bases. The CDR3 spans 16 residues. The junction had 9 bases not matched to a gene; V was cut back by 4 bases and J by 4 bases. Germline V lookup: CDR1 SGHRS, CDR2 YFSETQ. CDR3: CASSPWTGPGTGELFF. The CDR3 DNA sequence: TGCGCCAGCAGCCCTTGGACAGGGCCGGGCACCGGGGAGCTGTTTTTT.

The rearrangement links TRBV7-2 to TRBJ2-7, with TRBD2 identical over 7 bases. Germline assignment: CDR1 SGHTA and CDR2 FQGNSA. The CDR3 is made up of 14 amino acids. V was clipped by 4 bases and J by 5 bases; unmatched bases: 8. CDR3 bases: TGTGCCAGCAGCTCCGGACTAGTTCTCCACGAGCAGTACTTC. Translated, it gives CASSSGLVLHEQYF.

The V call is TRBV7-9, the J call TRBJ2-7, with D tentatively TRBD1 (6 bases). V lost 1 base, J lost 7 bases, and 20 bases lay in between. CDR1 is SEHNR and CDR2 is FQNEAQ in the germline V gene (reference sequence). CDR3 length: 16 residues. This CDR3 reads CASSLVPAGAPREQYF. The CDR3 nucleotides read TGTGCCAGCAGCTTAGTCCCCGCAGGGGCCCCGAGGGAGCAGTACTTC. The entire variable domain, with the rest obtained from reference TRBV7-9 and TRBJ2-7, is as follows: DTGVSQNPRHKITKRGQNVTFRCDPISEHNRLYWYRQTLGQGPEFLTYFQNEAQLEKSRLLSDRFSAERPKGSFSTLEIQRTEQGDSAMYLCASSLVPAGAPREQYFGPGTRLTVT.

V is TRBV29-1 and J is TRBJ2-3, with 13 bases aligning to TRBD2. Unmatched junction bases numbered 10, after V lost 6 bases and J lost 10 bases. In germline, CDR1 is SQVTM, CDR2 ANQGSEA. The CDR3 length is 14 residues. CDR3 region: CSVSGTSGAQPQYF. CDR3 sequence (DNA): TGCAGCGTGTCCGGGACTAGCGGGGCCCAGCCGCAGTATTTT.

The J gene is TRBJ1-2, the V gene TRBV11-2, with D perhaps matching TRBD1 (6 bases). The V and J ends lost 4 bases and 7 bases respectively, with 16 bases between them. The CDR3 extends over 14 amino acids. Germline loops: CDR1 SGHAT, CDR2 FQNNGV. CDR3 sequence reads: CASSSGGASVGYTF. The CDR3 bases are TGTGCCAGCAGCTCCGGGGGGGCTTCGGTTGGCTACACCTTC. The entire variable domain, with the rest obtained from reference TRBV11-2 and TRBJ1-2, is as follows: EAGVAQSPRYKIIEKRQSVAFWCNPISGHATLYWYQQILGQGPKLLIQFQNNGVVDDSQLPKDRFSAERLKGVDSTLKIQPAKLEDSAVYLCASSSGGASVGYTFGSGTRLTVV.

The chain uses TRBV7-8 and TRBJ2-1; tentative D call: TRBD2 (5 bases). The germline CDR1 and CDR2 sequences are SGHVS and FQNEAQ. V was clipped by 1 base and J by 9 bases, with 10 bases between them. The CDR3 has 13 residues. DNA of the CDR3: TGTGCCAGCAGCTTAGGTAGCGACACTGAGCAGTTCTTC. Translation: CASSLGSDTEQFF.

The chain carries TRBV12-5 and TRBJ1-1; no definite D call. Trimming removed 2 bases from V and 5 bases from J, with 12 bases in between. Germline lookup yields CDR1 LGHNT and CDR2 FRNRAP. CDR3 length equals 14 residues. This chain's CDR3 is CASGLRSARTEAFF. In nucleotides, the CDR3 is TGTGCTAGTGGTTTGAGAAGTGCCCGGACTGAAGCTTTCTTT.

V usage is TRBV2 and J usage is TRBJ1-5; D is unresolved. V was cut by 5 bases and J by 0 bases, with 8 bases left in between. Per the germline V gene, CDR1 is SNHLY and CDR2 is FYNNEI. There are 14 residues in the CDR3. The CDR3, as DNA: TGTGCCAGCAGTCAAGGTAATAGCAATCAGCCCCAGCATTTT. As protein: CASSQGNSNQPQHF.

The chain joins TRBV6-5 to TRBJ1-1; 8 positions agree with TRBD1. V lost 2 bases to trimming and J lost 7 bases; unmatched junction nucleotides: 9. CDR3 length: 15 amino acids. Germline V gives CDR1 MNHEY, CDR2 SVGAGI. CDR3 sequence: CASSYLGQGGIEAFF. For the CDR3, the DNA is TGTGCCAGCAGTTACCTTGGACAGGGAGGCATTGAAGCTTTCTTT.